This T cell receptor (beta chain) was recovered during a study of shared clonotypes between healthy human individuals. Broader study findings: A generally larger estimated richness was seen in naive subsets than in memory subsets.

With regard to this clone: What it binds is not known.

Germline V CDR1 and CDR2: SGHAT, FQNNGV. V dropped 4 bases and J dropped 2 bases, with 15 bases sitting between them. The CDR3 has 15 amino acids. Assay: immunoSEQ multiplex PCR; the TCRdb copy retains only in-frame clones and omits some. The table records 950,000 to 1,100,000 clones, approximately 80% of them present only once. V gene TRBV11-2 combines with J gene TRBJ2-7; D not certain. Sequenced: memory CD4+ T cells from PBMCs. Subset of the sample: CD45RA-negative fraction. The receptor was derived from a man aged 18-30 years in good health. Some clones in this sample may be carry-over from other donors' samples. The DNA of the CDR3 is TGTGCCAGCAGCTCCGGAGTGGGCGTCCCCTACGAGCAGTACTTC. Translated: CASSSGVGVPYEQYF.